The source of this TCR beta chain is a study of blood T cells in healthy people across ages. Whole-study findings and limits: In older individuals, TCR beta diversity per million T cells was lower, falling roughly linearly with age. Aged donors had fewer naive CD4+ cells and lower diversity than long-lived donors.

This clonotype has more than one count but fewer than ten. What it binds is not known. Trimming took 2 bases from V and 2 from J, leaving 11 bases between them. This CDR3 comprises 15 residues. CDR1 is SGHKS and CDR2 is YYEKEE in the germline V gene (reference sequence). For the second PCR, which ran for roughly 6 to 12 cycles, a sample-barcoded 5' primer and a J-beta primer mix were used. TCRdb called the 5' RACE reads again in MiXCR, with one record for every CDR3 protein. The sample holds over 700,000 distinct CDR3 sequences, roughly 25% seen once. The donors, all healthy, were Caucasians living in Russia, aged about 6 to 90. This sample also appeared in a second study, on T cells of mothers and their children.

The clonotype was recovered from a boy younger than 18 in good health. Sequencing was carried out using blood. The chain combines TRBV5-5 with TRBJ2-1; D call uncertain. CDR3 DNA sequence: TGTGCCAGCAGCTTTTTATATGGTCCCTACAATGAGCAGTTCTTC. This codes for CASSFLYGPYNEQFF.